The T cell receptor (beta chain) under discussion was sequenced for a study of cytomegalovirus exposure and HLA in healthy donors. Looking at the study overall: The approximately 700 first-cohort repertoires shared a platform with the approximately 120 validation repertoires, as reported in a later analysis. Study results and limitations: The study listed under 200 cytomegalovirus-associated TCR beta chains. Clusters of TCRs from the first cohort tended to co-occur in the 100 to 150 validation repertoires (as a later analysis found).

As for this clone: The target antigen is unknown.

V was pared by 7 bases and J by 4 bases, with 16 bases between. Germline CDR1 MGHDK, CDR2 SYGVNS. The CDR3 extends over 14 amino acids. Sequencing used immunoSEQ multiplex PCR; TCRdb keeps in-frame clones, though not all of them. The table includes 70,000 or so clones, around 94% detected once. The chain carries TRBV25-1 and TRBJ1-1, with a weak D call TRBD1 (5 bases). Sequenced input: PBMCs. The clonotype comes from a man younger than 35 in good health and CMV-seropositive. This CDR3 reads CASTNLAGGTEAFF. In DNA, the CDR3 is TGTGCCAGCACCAATCTGGCCGGGGGCACTGAAGCTTTCTTT.